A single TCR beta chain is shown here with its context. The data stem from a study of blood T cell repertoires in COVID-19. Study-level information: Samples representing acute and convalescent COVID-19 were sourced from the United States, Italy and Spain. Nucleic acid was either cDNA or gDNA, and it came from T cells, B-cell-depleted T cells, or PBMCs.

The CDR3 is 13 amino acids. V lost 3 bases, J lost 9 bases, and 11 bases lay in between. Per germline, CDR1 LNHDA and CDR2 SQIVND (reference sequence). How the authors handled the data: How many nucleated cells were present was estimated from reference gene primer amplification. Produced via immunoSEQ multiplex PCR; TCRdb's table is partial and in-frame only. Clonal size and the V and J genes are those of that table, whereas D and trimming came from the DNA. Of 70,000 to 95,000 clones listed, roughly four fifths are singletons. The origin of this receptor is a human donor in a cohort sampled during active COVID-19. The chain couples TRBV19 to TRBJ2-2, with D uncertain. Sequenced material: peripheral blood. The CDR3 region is CASSISRTRELFF. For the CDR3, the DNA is TGTGCCAGTAGTATCTCCCGAACTCGGGAGCTGTTTTTT.